A single sample gave rise to the 29 T cell receptor beta chains below, sequenced in a study of shared clonotypes between healthy human individuals. Only CD45RO-negative cells positively selected for CCR7 counted as naive CD8 cells, so terminally differentiated effector memory CD45RA+ cells were excluded. Here immunoSEQ multiplex PCR was the method, and the copy in TCRdb shows in-frame clones only, minus some. The repertoire holds about 1,800,000 clones, with approximately 94% as singletons. The sequenced sample consisted of naive CD8+ T cells sorted from blood. The receptor set was obtained from a young man in good health.

Turning to this clone: Other DNA sequences of this sample code for an identical CDR3. V is TRBV27 and J is TRBJ2-7; 7 nucleotides line up with TRBD1. In germline, CDR1 is MNHEY, CDR2 SMNVEV (reference sequence). J lost 0 bases, V lost 3 bases, and 2 bases had no gene match. The CDR3 sequence is 14 residues long. The DNA of the CDR3 is TGTGCCAGCAGTTTGAGGGGGCCCTCCTACGAGCAGTACTTC. Its translation: CASSLRGPSYEQYF.

The CDR3 DNA is TGTGCCAGCTCATCGGGACAGAGAGGCCACAATGAGCAGTTCTTC. This codes for CASSSGQRGHNEQFF. V gene TRBV18 combines with J gene TRBJ2-1; 7 nucleotides line up with TRBD1. CDR1 and CDR2 from the germline V gene are KGHSH and LQKENI. The CDR3 totals 15 residues. With V trimmed by 5 bases and J by 5 bases, 9 bases remained unmatched.

This clone has only one observation. This chain uses TRBV14 with TRBJ1-2; 7 positions match TRBD1. The germline gives CDR1 SGHDN, CDR2 FVKESK. CDR3 length equals 13 residues. The junction had 3 bases not matched to a gene; V was cut back by 4 bases and J by 4 bases. The CDR3 DNA reads TGTGCCAGCAGCCCGGGACAGTCCTATGGCTACACCTTC. This translates into CASSPGQSYGYTF.

The chain employs TRBV7-9 and TRBJ2-5; D remains unclear. The CDR3 covers 12 residues. V shed 2 bases and J shed 4 bases, with 5 bases lying between them. Germline values: CDR1 SEHNR, CDR2 FQNEAQ (reference sequence). CDR3 coding DNA: TGTGCCAGCAGCTTAAAGCTAGAGACCCAGTACTTC. Translation: CASSLKLETQYF. Filled out from reference TRBV7-9 and TRBJ2-5, the complete variable domain reads DTGVSQNPRHKITKRGQNVTFRCDPISEHNRLYWYRQTLGQGPEFLTYFQNEAQLEKSRLLSDRFSAERPKGSFSTLEIQRTEQGDSAMYLCASSLKLETQYFGPGTRLLVL.

The chain combines TRBV7-6 with TRBJ2-7; weak D call: TRBD1 (6 bases). This CDR3 has 14 amino acids. Germline CDR1 reads SGHVS; CDR2 reads FNYEAQ. Between the trimmed V and J ends, which lost 5 bases and 0 bases, there was a span of 11 bases. The DNA of the CDR3 is TGTGCCAGCAGCCTACAGGGTACCTCCTACGAGCAGTACTTC. This gives the protein CASSLQGTSYEQYF.

A word on this clone: The identical CDR3 is also encoded by other nucleotide sequences in the sample. The chain employs TRBV6-5 and TRBJ2-1; tentatively, D is TRBD2 (6 bases). Germline lookup yields CDR1 MNHEY and CDR2 SVGAGI. The CDR3 sequence is 12 residues long. V gave up 2 bases and J gave up 7 bases, with 6 bases separating them. CDR3 loop: CASSYGGNEQFF. The CDR3 nucleotides read TGTGCCAGCAGTTACGGAGGGAATGAGCAGTTCTTC.

The chain uses TRBV5-1 and TRBJ1-2; D gene unclear. V was pared by 0 bases and J by 5 bases, with 11 bases between. CDR3 length equals 14 residues. Germline V gives CDR1 SGHRS, CDR2 YFSETQ. CDR3 loop: CASSLDGELYGYTF. CDR3 DNA: TGCGCCAGCAGCTTGGATGGGGAATTATATGGCTACACCTTC.

The V call is TRBV7-9, the J call TRBJ1-2, with D possibly being TRBD1 (5 bases). The V and J ends lost 8 bases and 6 bases respectively, with 16 bases between them. The germline V gene has CDR1 SEHNR and CDR2 FQNEAQ (reference sequence). This CDR3 comprises 13 residues. The CDR3 region is CASGQGWGDGYTF. DNA of the CDR3: TGTGCCAGCGGCCAGGGCTGGGGAGATGGCTACACCTTC.

The CDR3 protein is CASEARVPTGELFF. In DNA, the CDR3 is TGTGCCAGCGAGGCAAGGGTTCCCACCGGGGAGCTGTTTTTT. V gene TRBV11-2 combines with J gene TRBJ2-2; D is undetermined. This CDR3 contains 14 residues. V lost 8 bases, J lost 4 bases, and 14 bases lay in between. CDR1 and CDR2 from the germline V gene are SGHAT and FQNNGV.

The rearrangement links TRBV7-8 to TRBJ2-5; 13 bases are a match to TRBD2. This CDR3 spans 18 amino acids. J gave up 4 bases and V 6 bases, and 14 bases lay outside the gene matches. Germline CDR1 is SGHVS and CDR2 is FQNEAQ. The CDR3 is CASSSRLAGGRGRETQYF. The CDR3 DNA is TGTGCCAGCAGTTCCAGACTAGCGGGAGGCCGAGGCAGAGAGACCCAGTACTTC.

This chain connects TRBV13 to TRBJ2-2; TRBD1 agrees at 11 bases. Per the germline V gene, CDR1 is PRHDT and CDR2 is FYEKMQ (reference sequence). There are 16 residues in the CDR3. Trimming cost V 2 bases and J 5 bases; bases outside gene matches: 4. CDR3 nucleotide sequence: TGTGCCAGCAGCTTAAGGACAGGGGGCGAAACCGGGGAGCTGTTTTTT. Its translation is CASSLRTGGETGELFF.

The chain uses TRBV11-2 and TRBJ1-6; no clear D gene. V was shortened by 2 bases and J by 10 bases, with 12 bases between the two germline ends. The CDR3 sequence is 14 residues long. The germline gives CDR1 SGHAT, CDR2 FQNNGV. DNA for the CDR3: TGTGCCAGCAGCTTACGGACGGGCGGGTCACCCCTCCACTTT. Translated: CASSLRTGGSPLHF.

On this clone: Other DNA sequences in this sample translate to the same CDR3. The rearrangement uses TRBV28 and TRBJ2-7; D is uncertain. Per the germline V gene, CDR1 is MDHEN and CDR2 is SYDVKM. The CDR3 spans 13 residues. V lost 4 bases, J lost 0 bases, and 7 bases lay in between. CDR3 in amino acids: CASSSSSSYEQYF. CDR3 coding DNA: TGTGCCAGCAGTTCTTCCAGCTCCTACGAGCAGTACTTC. Looking up the rest from reference TRBV28 and TRBJ2-7 gives the full variable domain: DVKVTQSSRYLVKRTGEKVFLECVQDMDHENMFWYRQDPGLGLRLIYFSYDVKMKEKGDIPEGYSVSREKKERFSLILESASTNQTSMYLCASSSSSSYEQYFGPGTRLTVT.

The J gene is TRBJ1-1, the V gene TRBV10-2; D remains unclear. The germline V gene encodes CDR1 WSHSY and CDR2 SAAADI. The V and J ends lost 6 bases and 4 bases respectively, with 9 bases between them. The CDR3 spans 12 residues. CDR3 bases: TGCGCCAGCAGAGACGGTAGCACTGAAGCTTTCTTT. This encodes CASRDGSTEAFF.

The chain employs TRBV6-1 and TRBJ2-3; D tentatively fits TRBD1 or TRBD2 (5 bases each). The CDR3 is made up of 14 amino acids. Germline CDR1 MNHNS, CDR2 SASEGT. Deletions cut 8 bases from V and 4 bases from J, with 16 bases between. CDR3 protein: CASADSRGADTQYF. The CDR3 coding sequence is TGTGCCAGCGCGGACTCGCGAGGGGCAGATACGCAGTATTTT.

The chain joins TRBV29-1 to TRBJ2-6, with D unresolved. Trimming left V 8 bases short and J 8 bases short, with 13 bases between. CDR3 length equals 12 residues. Germline CDR1 reads SQVTM; CDR2 reads ANQGSEA. The CDR3 loop reads CSIPGGPNVLTF. The CDR3, as DNA: TGCAGCATTCCGGGCGGCCCCAACGTCCTGACTTTC. Drawing the rest from reference TRBV29-1 and TRBJ2-6, the complete variable domain is SAVISQKPSRDICQRGTSLTIQCQVDSQVTMMFWYRQQPGQSLTLIATANQGSEATYESGFVIDKFPISRPNLTFSTLTVSNMSPEDSSIYLCSIPGGPNVLTFGAGSRLTVL.

The chain is built from TRBV19 and TRBJ1-5; 7 nucleotides line up with TRBD1. Germline V lookup: CDR1 LNHDA, CDR2 SQIVND (reference sequence). V trimming: 4 bases; J trimming: 0 bases; junction bases outside the gene matches: 6. This CDR3 has 16 residues. The CDR3 DNA follows: TGTGCCAGTAGTACCCGGGACAGCTTTAGCAATCAGCCCCAGCATTTT. The encoded protein is CASSTRDSFSNQPQHF.

The chain employs TRBV5-6 and TRBJ1-1; D not certain. The CDR3 totals 12 residues. Germline CDR1 reads SGHDT; CDR2 reads YYEEEE. Trimming removed 4 bases at V and 3 bases at J, with 7 bases between. This CDR3 is CASSRVDTEAFF. The CDR3 DNA reads TGTGCCAGCAGCCGAGTGGACACTGAAGCTTTCTTT.

This clone was recorded only once. V gene TRBV5-6 combines with J gene TRBJ2-7; D is uncertain. The germline V gene encodes CDR1 SGHDT and CDR2 YYEEEE. Trimming pared 5 bases from V and 0 bases from J, leaving 15 bases between. The CDR3 has 15 residues. The CDR3 DNA is TGTGCCAGCAGTCTTTCAGAGTCTGGCTCCTACGAGCAGTACTTC. As protein: CASSLSESGSYEQYF.

V usage is TRBV2 and J usage is TRBJ2-1; possible D gene TRBD2, 5 bases. The CDR3 runs to 13 residues. Trimming removed 3 bases from V and 12 bases from J, with 15 bases in between. Germline assignment: CDR1 SNHLY and CDR2 FYNNEI. The CDR3 is CASSELGWESQFF. CDR3 sequence (DNA): TGTGCCAGCAGTGAGTTAGGGTGGGAGTCGCAGTTCTTC.

The chain combines TRBV19 with TRBJ1-2, with D unclear. The CDR3 contains 17 residues. CDR1 is LNHDA, CDR2 SQIVND, per germline (reference sequence). The V end lost 4 bases, the J end lost 1 base, and 19 bases lay between the germline ends. Here the CDR3 DNA reads TGTGCCAGTAGTAACTTACCTGGGGAACTTTATAACTATGGCTACACCTTC. It translates to CASSNLPGELYNYGYTF. The variable domain in full, completed from reference TRBV19 and TRBJ1-2, reads DGGITQSPKYLFRKEGQNVTLSCEQNLNHDAMYWYRQDPGQGLRLIYYSQIVNDFQKGDIAEGYSVSREKKESFPLTVTSAQKNPTAFYLCASSNLPGELYNYGYTFGSGTRLTVV.

V and J are TRBV19 and TRBJ2-3; 9 nucleotides match TRBD2. This CDR3 is 16 amino acids long. With V trimmed by 1 base and J by 3 bases, 5 bases remained unmatched. Germline V gives CDR1 LNHDA, CDR2 SQIVND (reference sequence). The CDR3 DNA reads as TGTGCCAGTAGTATAGCGGCGGGAGGGCCGACAGATACGCAGTATTTT. The encoded protein is CASSIAAGGPTDTQYF. The full variable domain, in which reference TRBV19 and TRBJ2-3 provide the parts outside the CDR3, is DGGITQSPKYLFRKEGQNVTLSCEQNLNHDAMYWYRQDPGQGLRLIYYSQIVNDFQKGDIAEGYSVSREKKESFPLTVTSAQKNPTAFYLCASSIAAGGPTDTQYFGPGTRLTVL.

Remarks on this clone: This same CDR3 is encoded by further DNA sequences in the sample. The V call is TRBV20-1, the J call TRBJ1-1; D not certain. The germline V gene has CDR1 DFQATT and CDR2 SNEGSKA (reference sequence). Trimming took off 1 base at V and 5 bases at J, with 2 bases between the two ends. The CDR3 runs to 10 residues. CDR3 protein: CSARGTEAFF. In DNA, the CDR3 is TGCAGTGCTAGAGGAACTGAAGCTTTCTTT.

This clone was counted a single time. The chain uses TRBV10-1 and TRBJ2-1; 7 bases match TRBD2. V shed 0 bases, J shed 3 bases, and the junction held 8 bases outside the gene matches. From germline, CDR1 is WNHNN and CDR2 SYGVQD (reference sequence). The length of the CDR3 is 17 residues. CDR3 loop: CASSESRIGRFYNEQFF. CDR3 coding DNA: TGCGCCAGCAGTGAGTCGCGAATCGGGAGGTTCTACAATGAGCAGTTCTTC.

The rearrangement links TRBV4-1 to TRBJ2-7, with 7 positions matching TRBD2. V was clipped by 1 base and J by 0 bases; unmatched bases: 3. CDR3 length: 15 residues. CDR1 and CDR2 (germline): MGHRA, YSYEKL. The CDR3 here is CASSQGLADSYEQYF. The CDR3 bases are TGCGCCAGCAGCCAAGGCCTAGCGGACTCCTACGAGCAGTACTTC.

The chain links TRBV30 to TRBJ2-1; D is unclear. CDR3 length equals 12 residues. Germline loops: CDR1 GTSNPN, CDR2 SVGIG (reference sequence). Between the trimmed V and J ends, which lost 8 bases and 3 bases, there was a span of 11 bases. This CDR3 is CAAARDYNEQFF. In nucleotides, the CDR3 is TGTGCCGCCGCAAGAGACTACAATGAGCAGTTCTTC.

The chain is built from TRBV21-1 and TRBJ1-5; the listed D gene, TRBD1, was not tested against the DNA. TRBV21-1 is shown as a pseudogene. The CDR3 consists of 16 residues. This chain's CDR3 is CASSGQGGRRNQPQHF. CDR3 nucleotides: TGTGCCAGCAGCGGCCAAGGGGGCAGGCGCAATCAGCCCCAGCATTTT.

The gene calls are TRBV27 and TRBJ2-2; 7 bases fit TRBD1. This CDR3 spans 17 amino acids. Losses at the gene ends were 2 bases for V and 2 bases for J; bases not matched to a gene: 8. CDR1 and CDR2 from the germline V gene are MNHEY and SMNVEV (reference sequence). The CDR3: CASSLPTGQVNTGELFF. In DNA form, the CDR3 reads TGTGCCAGCAGTTTACCGACAGGACAGGTTAACACCGGGGAGCTGTTTTTT.

The chain links TRBV4-3 to TRBJ2-1; D may be TRBD2 (5 bases). The CDR3 has 13 residues. Trimming left V 0 bases short and J 9 bases short, with 9 bases between. CDR1 and CDR2 from the germline V gene are LGHNA and YSLEER. The CDR3 DNA sequence: TGCGCCAGCAGCCAAGACGGAGGTCCTGAGCAGTTCTTC. This encodes CASSQDGGPEQFF.